Listed below are T cell receptor beta chains from one sample, sequenced in a study of T cell changes during pregnancy in multiple sclerosis. Sequenced by immunoSEQ multiplex PCR; TCRdb stores in-frame clones only, minus some. The data contain roughly 100,000 clones, roughly 93% of them singletons. The material sequenced was peripheral blood, taken after pregnancy. These receptors were collected from a female donor with multiple sclerosis, enrolled in a pregnancy study. CDR3s include the opening cysteine and the closing phenylalanine or tryptophan. The order of the fields is J gene, V gene, D gene, clone size, CDR3 protein, CDR3 DNA. D genes are given only for firm matches. Clone size appears in some rows only: once, few, many, or a class for an expanded clone.

TRBJ2-3	TRBV5-4	TRBD1	-	CASSQRSRDRGLGTQYF	TGTGCCAGCAGCCAGAGATCCAGGGACAGGGGGCTAGGTACGCAGTATTTT
TRBJ1-1	TRBV7-9	-	-	CASSLVPTENTEAFF	TGTGCCAGCAGCTTAGTCCCGACAGAGAACACTGAAGCTTTCTTT
TRBJ1-1	TRBV29-1	-	-	CSVGSPTEAFF	TGCAGCGTGGGGAGCCCCACTGAAGCTTTCTTT
TRBJ2-7	TRBV30	TRBD1	-	CAWSDGTGPGEQYF	TGTGCCTGGAGTGACGGGACAGGGCCAGGCGAGCAGTACTTC
TRBJ2-7	TRBV7-6	TRBD2	-	CASSLLAGGSEQYF	TGTGCCAGCAGCTTACTAGCGGGAGGGAGCGAGCAGTACTTC
TRBJ2-1	TRBV5-4	-	-	CASMRDGGAPLSSYNEQFF	TGTGCCAGCATGAGGGATGGGGGGGCCCCTCTTAGCTCCTACAATGAGCAGTTCTTC
TRBJ2-1	TRBV30	-	-	CAWRGEGAKHYNEQFF	TGTGCCTGGAGGGGAGAGGGAGCGAAACACTACAATGAGCAGTTCTTC
TRBJ1-2	TRBV5-1	-	-	CASSRGTPRSNYGYTF	TGCGCCAGCAGCAGAGGGACACCCCGTTCTAACTATGGCTACACCTTC
TRBJ2-7	TRBV6-5	-	-	CASSPLRQVGYEQYF	TGTGCCAGCAGTCCCCTTCGACAGGTCGGATACGAGCAGTACTTC
TRBJ1-6	TRBV5-1	-	-	CASRSQGGTPLHF	TGCGCCAGCAGATCGCAGGGTGGCACACCCCTCCACTTT
TRBJ1-2	TRBV4-3	-	-	CASSQGRQGYGYTF	TGCGCCAGCAGCCAAGGCCGGCAGGGCTATGGCTACACCTTC
TRBJ1-1	TRBV29-1	-	few	CSVAIYGEAFF	TGCAGCGTTGCGATATACGGTGAAGCTTTCTTT
TRBJ1-5	TRBV19	-	-	CASSIGGTRGQPQHF	TGTGCCAGTAGTATAGGGGGGACTCGGGGTCAGCCCCAGCATTTT
TRBJ1-1	TRBV10-2	-	-	CASSSQGYTEAFF	TGCGCCAGCAGTTCCCAGGGTTACACTGAAGCTTTCTTT
TRBJ1-1	TRBV27	-	-	CASSFSVNTEAFF	TGTGCCAGCAGTTTTTCCGTGAACACTGAAGCTTTCTTT
TRBJ2-7	TRBV7-2	TRBD1	-	CASSLRDRGHYEQYF	TGTGCCAGCAGCCTCCGGGACAGGGGGCACTACGAGCAGTACTTC
TRBJ2-1	TRBV27	TRBD2	-	CASSLPGLAGGSYNEQFF	TGTGCCAGCAGTTTACCGGGACTAGCGGGGGGCTCCTACAATGAGCAGTTCTTC
TRBJ1-1	TRBV5-1	-	-	CASRFGNTEAFF	TGCGCCAGCAGATTCGGGAACACTGAAGCTTTCTTT
TRBJ1-2	TRBV9	TRBD1	-	CASSDARTGTSYGYTF	TGTGCCAGCAGCGACGCCAGGACAGGTACGAGCTATGGCTACACCTTC
TRBJ2-7	TRBV5-8	-	-	CASSPGASYEQYF	TGTGCCAGCAGCCCGGGAGCGAGCTACGAGCAGTACTTC
TRBJ2-7	TRBV11-2	-	-	CASSLDRGTDEQYF	TGTGCCAGCAGCTTAGACAGGGGAACCGACGAGCAGTACTTC
TRBJ1-1	TRBV5-1	TRBD1	-	CASSPGTGRLNTEAFF	TGCGCCAGCAGCCCTGGGACAGGAAGGTTGAACACTGAAGCTTTCTTT
TRBJ1-6	TRBV29-1	TRBD1	-	CSVRQGVNSPLHF	TGCAGCGTTCGACAGGGGGTTAATTCACCCCTCCACTTT
TRBJ1-5	TRBV2	TRBD1	-	CASRRQGSNQPQHF	TGTGCCAGCAGACGACAGGGGTCTAATCAGCCCCAGCATTTT
TRBJ2-1	TRBV21-1	-	-	CASSKEKFRARTSGGGYNEQFF	TGTGCCAGCAGCAAAGAAAAATTCAGAGCTCGCACTAGCGGAGGTGGGTACAATGAGCAGTTCTTC
TRBJ2-3	TRBV7-3	-	-	CASSPGQSGGVSTDTQYF	TGTGCCAGCAGCCCGGGACAGTCCGGAGGGGTTAGCACAGATACGCAGTATTTT
TRBJ1-2	TRBV7-9	TRBD1	-	CASSSRQGGLYGYTF	TGTGCCAGCAGCTCTAGACAGGGGGGACTTTATGGCTACACCTTC
TRBJ2-1	TRBV9	-	-	CASSAGVAVFF	TGTGCCAGCAGCGCGGGGGTAGCGGTTTTCTTC
TRBJ2-5	TRBV6-6	TRBD2	-	CATKIGRGGVTQYF	TGTGCCACAAAGATCGGGCGGGGGGGCGTGACCCAGTACTTC
TRBJ2-3	TRBV27	-	-	CASSPLKETDTQYF	TGTGCCAGCAGCCCACTCAAGGAGACAGATACGCAGTATTTT
TRBJ2-7	TRBV5-8	-	-	CASSLTYEQYF	TGTGCCAGCAGCTTGACCTACGAGCAGTACTTC
TRBJ2-5	TRBV4-1	TRBD2	-	CASVGMERGGETQYF	TGCGCCAGCGTCGGAATGGAGCGGGGGGGGGAGACCCAGTACTTC
TRBJ2-7	TRBV18	TRBD2	-	CASSPTSGTSYEQYF	TGTGCCAGCTCCCCGACTAGCGGGACTTCCTACGAGCAGTACTTC
TRBJ1-3	TRBV2	-	-	CASSEALRSGNTIYF	TGTGCCAGCAGTGAAGCACTCCGATCTGGAAACACCATATATTTT
TRBJ1-4	TRBV28	TRBD1	once	CASSFGTGSNNEKLFF	TGTGCCAGCAGTTTCGGGACAGGCAGTAATAATGAAAAACTGTTTTTT
TRBJ2-1	TRBV9	-	-	CASSARLRGWEQFF	TGTGCCAGCAGCGCCCGACTCAGGGGTTGGGAGCAGTTCTTC
TRBJ2-3	TRBV18	TRBD2	-	CASSPEASGGLRGNTQYF	TGTGCCAGCTCACCAGAGGCTAGCGGGGGCCTACGAGGGAATACGCAGTATTTT
TRBJ1-1	TRBV9	-	-	CASSVVETAPAFF	TGTGCCAGCAGCGTAGTGGAGACCGCACCGGCTTTCTTT
TRBJ2-1	TRBV7-9	TRBD2	-	CASSSLGGLAGDIEQFF	TGTGCCAGCAGCTCCCTGGGGGGACTAGCGGGAGATATTGAGCAGTTCTTC
TRBJ2-3	TRBV6-4	-	-	CASSDSMTARDTQYF	TGTGCCAGCAGTGACTCGATGACGGCGCGGGATACGCAGTATTTT
TRBJ2-5	TRBV5-1	TRBD1	-	CASSIEQGGETQYF	TGCGCCAGCAGCATTGAACAGGGGGGAGAGACCCAGTACTTC
TRBJ1-1	TRBV6-5	TRBD1	once	CACRAGGTNTEAFF	TGTGCCTGCCGTGCAGGGGGGACCAACACTGAAGCTTTCTTT
TRBJ2-2	TRBV4-2	TRBD2	-	CASSQDRGSGASNTGELFF	TGTGCCAGCAGCCAAGATCGTGGTAGCGGGGCCTCGAACACCGGGGAGCTGTTTTTT
TRBJ2-7	TRBV10-3	-	once	CAISELAGGAYEQYF	TGTGCCATCAGTGAGTTAGCAGGAGGGGCCTACGAGCAGTACTTC
TRBJ1-4	TRBV2	-	-	CASSDLTDNEKLFF	TGTGCCAGCAGTGATCTGACAGATAATGAAAAACTGTTTTTT
TRBJ2-1	TRBV5-1	-	-	CASSSNRDFLYNEQFF	TGCGCCAGCAGCTCTAACAGGGATTTTCTGTACAATGAGCAGTTCTTC